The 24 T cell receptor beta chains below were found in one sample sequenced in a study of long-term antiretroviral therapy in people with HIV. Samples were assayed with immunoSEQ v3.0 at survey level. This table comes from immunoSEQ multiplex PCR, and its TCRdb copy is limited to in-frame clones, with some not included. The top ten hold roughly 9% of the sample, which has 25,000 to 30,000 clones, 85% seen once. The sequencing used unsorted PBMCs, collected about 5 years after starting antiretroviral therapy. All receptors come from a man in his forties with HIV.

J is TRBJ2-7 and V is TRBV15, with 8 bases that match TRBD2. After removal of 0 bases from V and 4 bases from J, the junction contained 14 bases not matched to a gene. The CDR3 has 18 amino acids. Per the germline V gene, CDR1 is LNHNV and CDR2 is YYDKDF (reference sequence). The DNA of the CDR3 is TGTGCCACCAGCAGAGACCCGTCTCCTGTAGCGGGGTTTTACGAGCAGTACTTC. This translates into CATSRDPSPVAGFYEQYF.

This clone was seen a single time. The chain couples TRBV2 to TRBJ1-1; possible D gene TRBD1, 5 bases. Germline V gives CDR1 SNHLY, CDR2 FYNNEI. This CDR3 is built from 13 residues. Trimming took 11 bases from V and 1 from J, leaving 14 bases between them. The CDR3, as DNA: TGTGCCTGTCCGGGACGGTCGAACACTGAAGCTTTCTTT. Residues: CACPGRSNTEAFF.

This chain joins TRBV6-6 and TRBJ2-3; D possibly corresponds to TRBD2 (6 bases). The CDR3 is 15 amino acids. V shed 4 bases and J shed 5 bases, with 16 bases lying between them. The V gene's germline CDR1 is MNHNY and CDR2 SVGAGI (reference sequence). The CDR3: CASSLWDSSGDTQYF. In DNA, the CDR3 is TGTGCCAGCAGTTTATGGGACTCCTCAGGAGATACGCAGTATTTT.

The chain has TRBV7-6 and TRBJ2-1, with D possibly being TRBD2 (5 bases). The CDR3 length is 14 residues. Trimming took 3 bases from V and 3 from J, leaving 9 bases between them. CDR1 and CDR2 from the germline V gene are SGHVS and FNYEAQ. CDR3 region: CASSFGLGYNEQFF. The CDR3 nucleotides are TGTGCCAGCAGCTTTGGACTCGGCTACAATGAGCAGTTCTTC.

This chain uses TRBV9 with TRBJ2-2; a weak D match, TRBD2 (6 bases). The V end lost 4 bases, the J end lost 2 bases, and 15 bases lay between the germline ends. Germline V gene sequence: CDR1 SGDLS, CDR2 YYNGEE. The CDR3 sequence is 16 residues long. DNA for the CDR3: TGTGCCAGCAGCCCCCCGGGACTTCCTAACACCGGGGAGCTGTTTTTT. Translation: CASSPPGLPNTGELFF.

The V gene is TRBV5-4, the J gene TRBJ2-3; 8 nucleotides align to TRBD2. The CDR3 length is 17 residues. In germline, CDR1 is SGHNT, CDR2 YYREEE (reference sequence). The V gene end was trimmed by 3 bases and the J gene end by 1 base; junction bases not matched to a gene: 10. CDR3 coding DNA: TGTGCCAGCAGCTCTGGAGGAGCGGGAGACCGCACAGATACGCAGTATTTT. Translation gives CASSSGGAGDRTDTQYF.

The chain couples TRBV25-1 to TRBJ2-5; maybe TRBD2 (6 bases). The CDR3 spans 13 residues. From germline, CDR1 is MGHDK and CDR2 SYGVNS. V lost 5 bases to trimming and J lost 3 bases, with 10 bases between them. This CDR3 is CASSLAHEETQYF. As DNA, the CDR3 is TGTGCCAGCAGTCTAGCGCACGAAGAGACCCAGTACTTC.

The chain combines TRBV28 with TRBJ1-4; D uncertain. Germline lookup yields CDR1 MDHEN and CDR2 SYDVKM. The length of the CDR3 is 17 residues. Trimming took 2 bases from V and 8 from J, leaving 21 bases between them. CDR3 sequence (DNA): TGTGCCAGCAGTTTAAATGCGAATGGACTGAGGAACGAAAAACTGTTTTTT. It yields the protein CASSLNANGLRNEKLFF.

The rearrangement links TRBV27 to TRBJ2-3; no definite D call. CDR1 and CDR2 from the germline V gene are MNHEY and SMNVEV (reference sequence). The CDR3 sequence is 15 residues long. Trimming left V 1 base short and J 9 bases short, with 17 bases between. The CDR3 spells CASSLLAGRFDTQYF. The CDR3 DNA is TGTGCCAGCAGTTTATTGGCCGGACGTTTTGACACGCAGTATTTT.

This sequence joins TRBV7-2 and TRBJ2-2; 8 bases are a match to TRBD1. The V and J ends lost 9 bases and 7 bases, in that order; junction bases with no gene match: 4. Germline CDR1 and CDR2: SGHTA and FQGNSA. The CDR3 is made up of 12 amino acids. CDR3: CASTTGVGELFF. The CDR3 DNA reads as TGTGCCAGTACGACAGGGGTCGGGGAGCTGTTTTTT.

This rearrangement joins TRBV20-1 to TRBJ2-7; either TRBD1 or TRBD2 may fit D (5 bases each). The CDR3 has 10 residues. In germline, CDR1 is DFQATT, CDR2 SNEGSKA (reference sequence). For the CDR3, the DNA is TGCAGACCAGAGGGGCCCGAGCAGTACTTC. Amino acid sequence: CRPEGPEQYF.

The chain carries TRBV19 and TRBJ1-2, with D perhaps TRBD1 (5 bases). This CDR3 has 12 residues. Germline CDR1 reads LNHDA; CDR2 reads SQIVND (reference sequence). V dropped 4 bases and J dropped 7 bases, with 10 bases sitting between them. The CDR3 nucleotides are TGTGCCAGTAGTACTGGGGGAGGTGGCTACACCTTC. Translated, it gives CASSTGGGGYTF.

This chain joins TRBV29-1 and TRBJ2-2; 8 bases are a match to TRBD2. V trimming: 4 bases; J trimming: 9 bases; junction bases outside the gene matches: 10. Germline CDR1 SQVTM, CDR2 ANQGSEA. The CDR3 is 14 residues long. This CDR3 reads CSVVISGSGRELFF. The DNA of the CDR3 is TGCAGCGTTGTGATCAGCGGGAGTGGCAGGGAGCTGTTTTTT.

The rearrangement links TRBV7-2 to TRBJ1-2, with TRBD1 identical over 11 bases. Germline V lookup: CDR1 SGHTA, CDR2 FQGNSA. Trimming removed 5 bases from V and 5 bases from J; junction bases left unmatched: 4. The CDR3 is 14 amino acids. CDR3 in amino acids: CASSLDRGQYGYTF. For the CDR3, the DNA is TGTGCCAGCAGCCTGGACAGGGGGCAATATGGCTACACCTTC.

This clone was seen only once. The CDR3 here is CASSSDRTNTIYF. CDR3 nucleotide sequence: TGTGCCAGCAGCTCCGACAGGACAAACACCATATATTTT. The chain recombines TRBV11-2 with TRBJ1-3; TRBD1 is a possible D gene (6 bases). V was trimmed by 4 bases and J by 6 bases, leaving 10 bases between them. The CDR3 runs 13 residues. CDR1 is SGHAT, CDR2 FQNNGV, per germline.

The CDR3 spells CASSVFQGDGEQFF. CDR3 DNA sequence: TGTGCCAGCAGCGTATTTCAGGGGGATGGTGAGCAGTTCTTC. The rearrangement joins TRBV9 to TRBJ2-1; TRBD1 matches at 7 bases. Germline V CDR1 and CDR2: SGDLS, YYNGEE. After removal of 1 base from V and 9 bases from J, the junction contained 7 bases not matched to a gene. The length of the CDR3 is 14 residues.

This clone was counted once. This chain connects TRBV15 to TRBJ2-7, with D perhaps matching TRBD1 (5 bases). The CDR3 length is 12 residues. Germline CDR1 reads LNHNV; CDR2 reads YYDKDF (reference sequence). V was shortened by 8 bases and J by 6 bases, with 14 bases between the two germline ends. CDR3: CATGADSSEQYF. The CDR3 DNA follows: TGTGCCACCGGGGCAGACAGTTCCGAGCAGTACTTC.

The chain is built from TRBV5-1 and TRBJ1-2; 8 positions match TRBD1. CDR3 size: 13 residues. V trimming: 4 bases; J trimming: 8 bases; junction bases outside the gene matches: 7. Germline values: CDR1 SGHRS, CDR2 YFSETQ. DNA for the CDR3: TGCGCCAGCAGCCAGCCGACAGGGGACGGCTACACCTTC. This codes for CASSQPTGDGYTF.

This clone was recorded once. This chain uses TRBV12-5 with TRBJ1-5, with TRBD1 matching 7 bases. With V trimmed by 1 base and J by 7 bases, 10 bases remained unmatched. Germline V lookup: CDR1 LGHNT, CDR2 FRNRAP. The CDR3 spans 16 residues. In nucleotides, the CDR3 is TGTGCTAGTGGTTTGGGAGGGACAGTCGAGGAACAGCCCCAGCATTTT. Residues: CASGLGGTVEEQPQHF.

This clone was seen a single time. The CDR3, as DNA: TGTGCCAGCAGCTTAGATTGGGGCACTGAAGCTTTCTTT. Translating it yields CASSLDWGTEAFF. The rearrangement links TRBV11-3 to TRBJ1-1; D uncertain. The CDR3 is 13 residues long. CDR1 and CDR2 from the germline V gene are SGHNT and YENEEA. The ends were cut back, 0 bases at V and 4 bases at J, with 6 bases in the middle.

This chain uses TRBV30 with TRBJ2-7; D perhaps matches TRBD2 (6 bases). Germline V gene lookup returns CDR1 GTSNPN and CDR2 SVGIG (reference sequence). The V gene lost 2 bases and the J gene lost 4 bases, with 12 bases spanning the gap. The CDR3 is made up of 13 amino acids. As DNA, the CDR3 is TGTGCCTGGAGTTCCGGGACTCTTTACGAGCAGTACTTC. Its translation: CAWSSGTLYEQYF.

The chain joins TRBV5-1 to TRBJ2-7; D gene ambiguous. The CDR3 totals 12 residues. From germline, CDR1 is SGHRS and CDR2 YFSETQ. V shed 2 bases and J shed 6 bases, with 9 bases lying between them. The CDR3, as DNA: TGCGCCAGCAGCTTCTCACGCACCGAGCAGTACTTC. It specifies CASSFSRTEQYF. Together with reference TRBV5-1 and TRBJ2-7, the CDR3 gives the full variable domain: KAGVTQTPRYLIKTRGQQVTLSCSPISGHRSVSWYQQTPGQGLQFLFEYFSETQRNKGNFPGRFSGRQFSNSRSEMNVSTLELGDSALYLCASSFSRTEQYFGPGTRLTVT.

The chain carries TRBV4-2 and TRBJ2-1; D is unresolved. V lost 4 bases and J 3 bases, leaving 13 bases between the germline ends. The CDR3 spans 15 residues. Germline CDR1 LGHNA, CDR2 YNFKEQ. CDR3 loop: CASSPSGGRYNEQFF. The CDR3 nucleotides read TGTGCCAGCAGCCCTTCTGGCGGACGCTACAATGAGCAGTTCTTC.

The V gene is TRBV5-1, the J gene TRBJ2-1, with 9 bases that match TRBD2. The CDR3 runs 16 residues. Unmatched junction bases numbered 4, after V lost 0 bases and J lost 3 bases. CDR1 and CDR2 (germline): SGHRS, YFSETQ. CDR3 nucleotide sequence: TGCGCCAGCAGCTTGGGAGCGGGGGGCTACTACAATGAGCAGTTCTTC. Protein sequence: CASSLGAGGYYNEQFF.